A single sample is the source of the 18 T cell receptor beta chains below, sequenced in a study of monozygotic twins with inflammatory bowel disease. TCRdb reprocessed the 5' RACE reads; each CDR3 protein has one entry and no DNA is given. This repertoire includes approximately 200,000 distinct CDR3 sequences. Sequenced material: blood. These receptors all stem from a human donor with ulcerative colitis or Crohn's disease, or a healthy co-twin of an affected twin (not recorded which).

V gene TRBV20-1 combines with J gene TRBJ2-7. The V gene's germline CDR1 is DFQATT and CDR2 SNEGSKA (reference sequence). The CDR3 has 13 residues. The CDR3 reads CSASVYSSYEQYF.

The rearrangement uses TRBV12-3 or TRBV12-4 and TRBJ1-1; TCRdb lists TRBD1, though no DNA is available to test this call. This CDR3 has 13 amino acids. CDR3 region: CASSGGMYFEAFF.

The CDR3 here is CASRRNTEAFF. V gene TRBV6-6 combines with J gene TRBJ1-1. The CDR3 sequence is 11 residues long. Germline values: CDR1 MNHNY, CDR2 SVGAGI (reference sequence).

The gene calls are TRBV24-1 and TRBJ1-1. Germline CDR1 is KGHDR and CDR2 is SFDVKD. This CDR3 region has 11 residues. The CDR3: CATSRQTEAFF.

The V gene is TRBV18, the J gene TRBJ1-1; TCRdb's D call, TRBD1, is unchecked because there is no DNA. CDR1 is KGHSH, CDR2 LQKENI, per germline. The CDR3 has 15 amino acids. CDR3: CASSPNRALNTEAFF.

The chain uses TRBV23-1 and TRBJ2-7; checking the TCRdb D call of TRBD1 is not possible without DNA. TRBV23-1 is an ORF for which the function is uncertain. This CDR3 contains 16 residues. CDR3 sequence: CASSQSGRQGDYEQYF.

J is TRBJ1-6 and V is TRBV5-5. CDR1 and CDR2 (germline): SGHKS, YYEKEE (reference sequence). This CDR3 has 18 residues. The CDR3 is CASSRLIPGRTYNSPLHF.

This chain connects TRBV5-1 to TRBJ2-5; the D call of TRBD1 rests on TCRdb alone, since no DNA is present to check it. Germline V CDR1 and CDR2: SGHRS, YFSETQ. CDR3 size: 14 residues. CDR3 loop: CASSQGDYEETQYF.

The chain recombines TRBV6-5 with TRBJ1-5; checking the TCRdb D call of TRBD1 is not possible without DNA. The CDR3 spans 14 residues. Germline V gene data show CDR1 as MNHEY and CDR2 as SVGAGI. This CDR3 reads CASSIQGAGQPQHF.

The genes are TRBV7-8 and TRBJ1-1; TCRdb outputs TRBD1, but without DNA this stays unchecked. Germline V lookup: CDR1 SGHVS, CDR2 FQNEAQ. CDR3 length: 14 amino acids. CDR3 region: CASSRPILDTEAFF.

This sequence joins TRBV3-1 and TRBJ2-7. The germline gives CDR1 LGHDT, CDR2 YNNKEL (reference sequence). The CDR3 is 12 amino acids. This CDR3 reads CASSQSSYEQYF.

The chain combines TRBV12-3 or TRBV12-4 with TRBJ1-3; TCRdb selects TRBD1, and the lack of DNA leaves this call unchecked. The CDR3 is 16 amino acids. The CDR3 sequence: CASSRQGAISGNTIYF.

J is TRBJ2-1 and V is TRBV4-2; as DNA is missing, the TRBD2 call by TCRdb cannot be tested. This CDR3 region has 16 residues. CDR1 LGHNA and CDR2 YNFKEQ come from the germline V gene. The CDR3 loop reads CASSQGLAGGYNEQFF.

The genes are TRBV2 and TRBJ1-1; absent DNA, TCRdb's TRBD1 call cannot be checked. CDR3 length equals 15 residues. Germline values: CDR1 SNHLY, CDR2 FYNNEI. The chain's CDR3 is CASSSDRGFSTEAFF.

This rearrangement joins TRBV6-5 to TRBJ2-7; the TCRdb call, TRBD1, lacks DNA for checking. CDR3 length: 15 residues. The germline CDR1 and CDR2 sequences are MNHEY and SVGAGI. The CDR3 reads CASSYSSPALDEQYF.

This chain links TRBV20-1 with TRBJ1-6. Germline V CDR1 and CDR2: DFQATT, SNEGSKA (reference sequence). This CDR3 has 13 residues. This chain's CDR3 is CSTQTVYNSPLHF.

CDR3 sequence: CASSLEGGDLYEQYF. V gene TRBV12-3 or TRBV12-4 combines with J gene TRBJ2-7; with no DNA, the TCRdb D assignment of TRBD1 cannot be verified. The CDR3 has 15 amino acids.

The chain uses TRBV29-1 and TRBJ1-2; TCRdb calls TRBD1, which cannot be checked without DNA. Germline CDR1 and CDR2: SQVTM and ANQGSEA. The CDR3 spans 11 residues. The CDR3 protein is CSSGQGGGYTF.